This TCR beta chain was recovered during a study of blood T cell repertoires in COVID-19. Overall study: From the United States, Italy and Spain came samples of acute and convalescent COVID-19. PBMCs, B-cell-depleted T cells, or T cells were the source of the cDNA or gDNA that made up the material.

Here immunoSEQ multiplex PCR was the method, and the copy in TCRdb shows in-frame clones only, minus some. This sample carries about 150,000 clones, roughly 83% of them seen once, and the ten largest clones take 9.2%. CDR1 and CDR2 from the germline V gene are LNHDA and SQIVND (reference sequence). Trimming took off 3 bases at V and 0 bases at J, with 6 bases between the two ends. The CDR3 has 15 residues. With respect to this clone: Other nucleotide sequences from this sample produce the same CDR3.

Participants' reported clinical history set cohort assignment. Before being deemed recovered, Cohort 3 donors had two negative PCRs, clearance, or symptom resolution. Sequencing used PBMCs or T cells enriched from blood (not recorded which). The receptor was isolated from a man aged 45 to 65 who had recovered from COVID-19. The gene calls are TRBV19 and TRBJ2-6; D possibly corresponds to TRBD1 (5 bases). CDR3 in DNA: TGTGCCAGTAGTATTACAGGCTCTGGGGCCAACGTCCTGACTTTC. Translated: CASSITGSGANVLTF. Supplemented by reference TRBV19 and TRBJ2-6, the full variable domain reads DGGITQSPKYLFRKEGQNVTLSCEQNLNHDAMYWYRQDPGQGLRLIYYSQIVNDFQKGDIAEGYSVSREKKESFPLTVTSAQKNPTAFYLCASSITGSGANVLTFGAGSRLTVL.